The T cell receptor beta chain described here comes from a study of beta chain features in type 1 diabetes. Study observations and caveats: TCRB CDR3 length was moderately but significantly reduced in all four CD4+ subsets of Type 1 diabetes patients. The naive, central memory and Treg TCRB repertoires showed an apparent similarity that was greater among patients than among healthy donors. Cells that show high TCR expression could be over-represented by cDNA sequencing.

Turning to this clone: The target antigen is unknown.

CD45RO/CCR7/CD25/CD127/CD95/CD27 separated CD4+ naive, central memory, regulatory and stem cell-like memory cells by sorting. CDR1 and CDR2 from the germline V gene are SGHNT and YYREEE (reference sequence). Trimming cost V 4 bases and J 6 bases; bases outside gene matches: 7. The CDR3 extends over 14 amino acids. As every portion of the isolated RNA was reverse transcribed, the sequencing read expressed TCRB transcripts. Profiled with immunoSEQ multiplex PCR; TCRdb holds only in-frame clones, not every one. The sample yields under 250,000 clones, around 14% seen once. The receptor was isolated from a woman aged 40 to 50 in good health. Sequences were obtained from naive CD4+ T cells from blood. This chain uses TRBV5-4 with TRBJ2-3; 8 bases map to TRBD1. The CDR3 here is CASSLQGAADTQYF. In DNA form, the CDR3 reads TGTGCCAGCAGCCTTCAGGGGGCTGCGGATACGCAGTATTTT.